The entry below gives a single T cell receptor beta chain sequence along with its context. This record belongs to a study of blood T cell repertoires in COVID-19. About the study: Specimens from acute and convalescent COVID-19 originated in the United States, Italy and Spain. The cDNA or gDNA used as material had been derived from T cells, B-cell-depleted T cells, or PBMCs.

Some clones are missing from TCRdb's copy, which holds only in-frame ones; the method was immunoSEQ multiplex PCR. The repertoire holds around 310,000 clones, with 75% to 90% as singletons. The study recruited people aged about 18 to 90 years across roughly 25 US areas. Germline lookup yields CDR1 SGDLS and CDR2 YYNGEE. There are 15 residues in the CDR3. The V and J ends lost 4 bases and 5 bases, in that order; junction bases with no gene match: 8. This TCR was recovered from a man in his thirties or forties who had recovered from COVID-19. The chain uses TRBV9 and TRBJ2-1; 8 positions match TRBD2. Sequencing was carried out using PBMCs or T cells enriched from blood (not recorded which). The CDR3 bases are TGTGCCAGCAGCCTGGCGGGGGGCGCGAACAATGAGCAGTTCTTC. This gives the protein CASSLAGGANNEQFF.